These 23 T cell receptor beta chains share one sample of origin, sequenced in a study of cytomegalovirus exposure and HLA in healthy donors. Sequencing was performed with immunoSEQ multiplex PCR; in TCRdb, only in-frame clones are kept and a portion is missing. The table includes roughly 48,000 clones, 80% to 90% detected once. The source material was PBMCs. The source of these receptors is a woman in her 30s in good health and CMV-seronegative.

V is TRBV5-1 and J is TRBJ2-4; 9 bases match TRBD1. CDR1 SGHRS and CDR2 YFSETQ come from the germline V gene. Losses at the gene ends were 4 bases for V and 1 base for J; bases not matched to a gene: 9. The CDR3 spans 17 residues. CDR3 coding DNA: TGCGCCAGCAGCAATATAAACACAGGGGGCGCCAAAAACATTCAGTACTTC. Translation: CASSNINTGGAKNIQYF.

V gene TRBV5-1 combines with J gene TRBJ2-7; D gene uncertain. This CDR3 comprises 13 residues. V gave up 5 bases and J gave up 0 bases, with 9 bases separating them. Germline CDR1 reads SGHRS; CDR2 reads YFSETQ. The CDR3 DNA sequence: TGCGCCAGCAGTCGCGAGAGCTCCTACGAGCAGTACTTC. Protein product: CASSRESSYEQYF.

The chain links TRBV9 to TRBJ2-7; 7 nucleotides align to TRBD2. The CDR3 loop spans 15 amino acids. The germline V gene encodes CDR1 SGDLS and CDR2 YYNGEE. J was trimmed by 2 bases and V by 2 bases; bases with no gene match: 7. The CDR3 bases are TGTGCCAGCAGCGTTTCACCTAGCGGCGCCTACGAGCAGTACTTC. Its protein product is CASSVSPSGAYEQYF.

This rearrangement joins TRBV4-3 to TRBJ1-5; no firm D call. V lost 1 base and J lost 0, with 7 bases in between. Germline CDR1 is LGHNA and CDR2 is YSLEER. The CDR3 contains 15 residues. CDR3 DNA: TGCGCCAGCAGCCAAGGGACTCATAGCAATCAGCCCCAGCATTTT. This sequence encodes CASSQGTHSNQPQHF.

The rearrangement joins TRBV11-2 to TRBJ1-2; D is perhaps TRBD1 (6 bases). The CDR3 has 16 amino acids. V lost 4 bases to trimming and J lost 6 bases, with 21 bases between them. Germline V gives CDR1 SGHAT, CDR2 FQNNGV. The chain's CDR3 is CASSSLGGERRDGYTF. The DNA for the CDR3 is TGTGCCAGCAGCTCCTTAGGGGGGGAGAGGCGGGATGGCTACACCTTC.

The chain links TRBV7-3 to TRBJ2-5; 8 bases match TRBD1. V shed 5 bases and J 2 bases; nucleotides not matched to a gene: 7. CDR1 is SGHTA, CDR2 FQGTGA, per germline. The CDR3 is 15 amino acids. The CDR3 protein is CASSQGTGGQETQYF. DNA of the CDR3: TGTGCCAGCAGCCAAGGGACAGGAGGGCAAGAGACCCAGTACTTC.

V and J are TRBV2 and TRBJ1-3, with 7 nucleotides matching TRBD1. Germline V gives CDR1 SNHLY, CDR2 FYNNEI. This CDR3 has 15 residues. V was pared by 10 bases and J by 0 bases, with 9 bases of the junction left unmatched. The CDR3 nucleotides are TGTGCCACCAGAAGACAGGGTTCCTCTGGAAACACCATATATTTT. Its translation: CATRRQGSSGNTIYF.

The chain is built from TRBV5-1 and TRBJ2-7; TRBD1 matches 12 bases. V gave up 4 bases and J gave up 4 bases; unmatched junction bases: 6. The CDR3 consists of 15 residues. The germline V gene has CDR1 SGHRS and CDR2 YFSETQ. CDR3 bases: TGCGCCAGCAGCCCTGGGACAGGGGGCAGGTACGAGCAGTACTTC. It is translated as CASSPGTGGRYEQYF.

The gene calls are TRBV28 and TRBJ2-7; D is possibly TRBD2 (6 bases). The CDR3 covers 15 residues. V dropped 7 bases and J dropped 2 bases, with 18 bases sitting between them. Germline CDR1 and CDR2: MDHEN and SYDVKM. In nucleotides, the CDR3 is TGTGCCAGCACCTCCATCACGGGAGTAACCTACGAGCAGTACTTC. Protein sequence: CASTSITGVTYEQYF.

The chain has TRBV18 and TRBJ2-5, with unresolved D. The CDR3 loop spans 14 amino acids. Trimming cost V 6 bases and J 5 bases, with 16 bases left between them. Germline lookup yields CDR1 KGHSH and CDR2 LQKENI. CDR3 sequence: CASSLYLEYETQYF. The DNA of the CDR3 is TGTGCCAGCTCGCTTTACCTGGAGTACGAGACCCAGTACTTC.

V usage is TRBV29-1 and J usage is TRBJ2-7; D is unclear. The CDR3 consists of 11 residues. The V gene's germline CDR1 is SQVTM and CDR2 ANQGSEA. The V and J ends lost 3 bases and 6 bases respectively, with 9 bases between them. CDR3 sequence reads: CSVEVSGEQYF. The CDR3 region has the DNA TGCAGCGTTGAGGTTTCCGGCGAGCAGTACTTC.

The rearrangement links TRBV19 to TRBJ2-6; possibly TRBD1 for D (5 bases). Germline-derived CDR1 and CDR2 are LNHDA and SQIVND (reference sequence). The CDR3 extends over 15 amino acids. The V and J ends lost 8 bases and 4 bases respectively, with 15 bases between them. CDR3 sequence: CASRTDTVGANVLTF. As DNA, the CDR3 is TGTGCCAGTCGAACGGACACGGTAGGGGCCAACGTCCTGACTTTC.

This clone is labeled medium-sized. The V call is TRBV27, the J call TRBJ2-3, with a tentative D call TRBD2 (6 bases). The CDR3 is 16 amino acids. Germline values: CDR1 MNHEY, CDR2 SMNVEV (reference sequence). Trimming removed 6 bases at V and 2 bases at J, with 18 bases between. CDR3 DNA: TGTGCCAGCAGCCTCTCAACGGGGAGGCCCACAGATACGCAGTATTTT. It is translated as CASSLSTGRPTDTQYF.

V is TRBV2 and J is TRBJ2-7, with TRBD2 identical over 16 bases. Germline V gene lookup returns CDR1 SNHLY and CDR2 FYNNEI. The CDR3 contains 15 residues. Unmatched junction bases numbered 2, after V lost 4 bases and J lost 5 bases. CDR3 in DNA: TGTGCCAGCAGTGTTGGGACTAGCGGGAGGGACGAGCAGTACTTC. Amino acid sequence: CASSVGTSGRDEQYF.

V gene TRBV9 combines with J gene TRBJ2-1; 7 bases are shared with TRBD2. Germline assignment: CDR1 SGDLS and CDR2 YYNGEE. V lost 4 bases, J lost 1 base, and 5 bases stayed unmatched. The CDR3 totals 15 residues. The CDR3: CASSPRLASYNEQFF. CDR3 DNA sequence: TGTGCCAGCAGCCCACGACTAGCATCCTACAATGAGCAGTTCTTC.

V is TRBV29-1 and J is TRBJ2-3; perhaps TRBD2 as D (6 bases). The CDR3 has 12 amino acids. Germline values: CDR1 SQVTM, CDR2 ANQGSEA. The germline V and J ends were trimmed by 7 bases and 6 bases, with 14 bases remaining between them. CDR3 residues: CSGRDSPDTQYF. The CDR3 DNA is TGCAGCGGACGGGACTCCCCCGATACGCAGTATTTT.

The gene calls are TRBV27 and TRBJ2-1; 8 bases line up with TRBD2. V gave up 2 bases and J gave up 3 bases; unmatched junction bases: 3. Germline CDR1 is MNHEY and CDR2 is SMNVEV (reference sequence). There are 15 residues in the CDR3. For the CDR3, the DNA is TGTGCCAGCAGTTTACAAGCGGGAGTCTACAATGAGCAGTTCTTC. It yields the protein CASSLQAGVYNEQFF.

CDR3 in DNA: TGTGCCTGGAGTGTGGGACAGGGGTATGGCTACACCTTC. This codes for CAWSVGQGYGYTF. This sequence joins TRBV30 and TRBJ1-2, with 10 bases lining up with TRBD1. J lost 5 bases, V lost 0 bases, and 0 bases had no gene match. Germline CDR1 GTSNPN, CDR2 SVGIG (reference sequence). The CDR3 covers 13 residues. The whole variable domain, filled in from reference TRBV30 and TRBJ1-2, reads SQTIHQWPATLVQPVGSPLSLECTVEGTSNPNLYWYRQAAGRGLQLLFYSVGIGQISSEVPQNLSASRPQDRQFILSSKKLLLSDSGFYLCAWSVGQGYGYTFGSGTRLTVV.

This clone was picked up one time. This chain joins TRBV6-6 and TRBJ1-2; D unresolved. CDR1 is MNHNY and CDR2 is SVGAGI in the germline V gene (reference sequence). CDR3 length equals 12 residues. With 0 bases removed from V and 9 bases from J, the gap between germline ends came to 8 bases. This chain's CDR3 is CASSYSTGSYTF. CDR3 bases: TGTGCCAGCAGTTACTCGACGGGGAGCTACACCTTC.

The chain joins TRBV5-1 to TRBJ1-4, with 7 bases identical to TRBD1. Trimming at V came to 1 base and at J to 3 bases, leaving 6 bases not matched to a gene. Germline V gives CDR1 SGHRS, CDR2 YFSETQ. The CDR3 is 16 residues long. DNA for the CDR3: TGCGCCAGCAGCTTGTCCAACAGGGGTGCTAATGAAAAACTGTTTTTT. It is translated as CASSLSNRGANEKLFF.

This chain connects TRBV27 to TRBJ2-1; TRBD2 aligns across 12 bases. The CDR3 has 18 residues. Per germline, CDR1 MNHEY and CDR2 SMNVEV (reference sequence). With 4 bases clipped from V and 5 bases from J, the junction kept 12 bases outside the gene matches. The CDR3 spells CASSSYKLAGGRNNEQFF. CDR3 nucleotide sequence: TGTGCCAGCAGTTCCTATAAACTAGCGGGAGGTCGGAACAATGAGCAGTTCTTC.

The rearrangement joins TRBV11-2 to TRBJ1-4; a possible D gene is TRBD1 (6 bases). The CDR3 spans 16 residues. The germline V and J ends were trimmed by 3 bases and 2 bases, with 13 bases remaining between them. Germline loops: CDR1 SGHAT, CDR2 FQNNGV. The CDR3 sequence: CASSFGTLATNEKLFF. CDR3 coding DNA: TGTGCCAGCAGCTTCGGGACATTGGCTACTAATGAAAAACTGTTTTTT.

This clone was seen a single time. Its ends do not fully match the called genes, so a read error is possible. The V call is TRBV5-4, the J call TRBJ2-7; TRBD1 might be the D (6 bases). Germline V gene data show CDR1 as SGHNT and CDR2 as YYREEE (reference sequence). The CDR3 is 12 amino acids. CDR3 bases: TGTGCCAGCAGCTTGGACTCCTCGGACAGAAAATTC. As protein: CASSLDSSDRKF.